What follows are 5 T cell receptor beta chains derived from one specimen sequenced in a study of regulatory T cells in long-lasting Graves disease (dated by TCRdb to 2020 to 2022). The library relied on multiplex PCR. Data came from an Illumina HiSeq 4000. To build TCR beta libraries, CDR3 regions were amplified by Arm-PCR using iRepertoire HTBI primers. TCRdb reworked the public reads: Q25 trimming with fastp, MiXCR clone assembly, productive beta chains retained. When rows share a CDR3 protein, they turn into one entry using the most common DNA and genes. Here the sample has over 500,000 distinct CDR3 sequences; around 17% occur a single time. The top ten hold under 20% of the sample. In light of the paper, this sample's time point label describes: newly diagnosed GD, antithyroid drugs for less than 3 months. For both TCR sequencing and RNA sequencing, RNA was extracted from PBMCs using TRIzol. These same data were also listed under a study on T cells in Graves' hyperthyroidism and ophthalmopathy.

Sequenced here: peripheral blood mononuclear cells (PBMCs), sampled at new diagnosis, from a patient treated with antithyroid drugs. The receptors derive from a woman aged 30 to 39 with Graves disease. Donor details come from another sample of the same person, matched by shared clones.

This chain joins TRBV5-1 and TRBJ1-1, with D perhaps matching TRBD1 (6 bases). Trimming removed 0 bases at V and 5 bases at J, with 17 bases between. The germline V gene has CDR1 SGHRS and CDR2 YFSETQ. The CDR3 contains 16 residues. CDR3 amino acids: CASSLAGRGSGTEAFF. Written as DNA, the CDR3 is TGCGCCAGCAGCTTGGCCGGCAGGGGAAGCGGGACTGAAGCTTTCTTT.

Only a few counts were recorded for this clonotype. The gene calls are TRBV12-3 or TRBV12-4 and TRBJ2-5; no clear D. The V and J ends lost 3 bases and 2 bases respectively, with 13 bases between them. This CDR3 contains 15 residues. Here the CDR3 reads CASSFTLSAQETQYF. The CDR3 DNA reads as TGTGCCAGCAGTTTTACGCTGTCAGCTCAAGAGACCCAGTACTTC.

The table lists this clonotype with many counts. J is TRBJ1-2 and V is TRBV7-3; 7 nucleotides align to TRBD1. V lost 4 bases, J lost 4 bases, and 12 bases stayed unmatched. The germline V gene has CDR1 SGHTA and CDR2 FQGTGA. This CDR3 comprises 16 residues. The DNA of the CDR3 is TGTGCCAGCAGCTGGGGACAGCGCGGCTTCGGCTATGGCTACACCTTC. It codes for CASSWGQRGFGYGYTF.

The chain uses TRBV14 and TRBJ1-1, with 7 bases matching TRBD1. The CDR3 has 14 amino acids. Losses at the gene ends were 3 bases for V and 4 bases for J; bases not matched to a gene: 5. Germline loops: CDR1 SGHDN, CDR2 FVKESK. CDR3 loop: CASSQTRGGTEAFF. The DNA of the CDR3 is TGTGCCAGCAGCCAGACCAGGGGGGGCACTGAAGCTTTCTTT.

The chain carries TRBV14 and TRBJ2-6; D is ambiguous. The CDR3 has 15 amino acids. Between the trimmed V and J ends, which lost 4 bases and 2 bases, there was a span of 9 bases. Germline V gene data show CDR1 as SGHDN and CDR2 as FVKESK. CDR3 in amino acids: CASSRRLPGANVLTF. The DNA for the CDR3 is TGTGCCAGCAGCCGGCGGCTACCTGGGGCCAACGTCCTGACTTTC.